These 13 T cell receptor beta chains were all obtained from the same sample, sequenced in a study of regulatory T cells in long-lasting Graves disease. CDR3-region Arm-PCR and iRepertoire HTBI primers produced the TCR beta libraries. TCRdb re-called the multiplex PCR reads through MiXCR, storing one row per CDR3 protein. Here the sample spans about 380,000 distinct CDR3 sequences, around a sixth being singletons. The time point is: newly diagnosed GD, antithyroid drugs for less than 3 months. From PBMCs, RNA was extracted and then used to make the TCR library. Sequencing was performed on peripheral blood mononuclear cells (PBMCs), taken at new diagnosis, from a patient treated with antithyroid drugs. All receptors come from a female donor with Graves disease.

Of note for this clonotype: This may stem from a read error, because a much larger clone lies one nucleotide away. The CDR3 is CASSSRITEAFF. The CDR3 DNA is TGTGCCAGCAGCTCCCGGATCACTGAAGCTTTCTTT. The rearrangement uses TRBV11-1 and TRBJ1-1; D is uncertain. V dropped 4 bases and J dropped 4 bases, with 7 bases sitting between them. This CDR3 region has 12 residues. Germline V gives CDR1 SGHAT, CDR2 FQDESV (reference sequence).

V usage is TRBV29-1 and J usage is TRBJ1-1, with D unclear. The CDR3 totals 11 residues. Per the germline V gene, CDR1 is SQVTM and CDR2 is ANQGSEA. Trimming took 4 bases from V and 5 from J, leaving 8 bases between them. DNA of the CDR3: TGCAGCGTTGCCACCTCTACTGAAGCTTTCTTT. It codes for CSVATSTEAFF. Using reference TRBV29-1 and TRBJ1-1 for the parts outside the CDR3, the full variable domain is SAVISQKPSRDICQRGTSLTIQCQVDSQVTMMFWYRQQPGQSLTLIATANQGSEATYESGFVIDKFPISRPNLTFSTLTVSNMSPEDSSIYLCSVATSTEAFFGQGTRLTVV.

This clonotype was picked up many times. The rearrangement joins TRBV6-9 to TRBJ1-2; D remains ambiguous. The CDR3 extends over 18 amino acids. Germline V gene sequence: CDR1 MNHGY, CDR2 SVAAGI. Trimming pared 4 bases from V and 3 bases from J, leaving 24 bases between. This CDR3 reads CASSSLNGREAFDYGYTF. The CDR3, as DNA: TGTGCCAGCAGTTCACTGAATGGTCGGGAAGCCTTTGACTATGGCTACACCTTC.

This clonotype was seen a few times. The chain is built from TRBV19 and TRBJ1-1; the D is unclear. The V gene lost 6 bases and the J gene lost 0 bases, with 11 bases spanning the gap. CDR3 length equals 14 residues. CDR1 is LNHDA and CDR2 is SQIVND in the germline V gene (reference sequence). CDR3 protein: CASRTGFMNTEAFF. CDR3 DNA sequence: TGTGCCAGTAGAACGGGTTTCATGAACACTGAAGCTTTCTTT.

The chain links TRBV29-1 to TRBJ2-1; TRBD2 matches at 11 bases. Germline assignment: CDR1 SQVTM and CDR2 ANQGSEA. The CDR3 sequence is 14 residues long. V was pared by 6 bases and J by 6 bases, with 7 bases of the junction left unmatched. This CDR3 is CSVFLAGGLNEQFF. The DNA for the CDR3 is TGCAGCGTGTTTTTAGCGGGGGGGCTCAATGAGCAGTTCTTC.

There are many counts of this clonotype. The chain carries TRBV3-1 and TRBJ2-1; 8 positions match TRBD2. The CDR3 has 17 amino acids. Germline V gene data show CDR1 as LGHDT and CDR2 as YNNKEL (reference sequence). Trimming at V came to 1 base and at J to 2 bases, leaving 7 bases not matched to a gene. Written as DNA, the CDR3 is TGTGCCAGCAGCCAAGGTTCCAGCGGGGGACCCTACAATGAGCAGTTCTTC. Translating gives CASSQGSSGGPYNEQFF.

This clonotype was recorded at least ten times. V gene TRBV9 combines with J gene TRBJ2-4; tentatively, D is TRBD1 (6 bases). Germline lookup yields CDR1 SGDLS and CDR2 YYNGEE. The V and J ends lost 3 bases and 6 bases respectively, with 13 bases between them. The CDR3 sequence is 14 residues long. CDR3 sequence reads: CASSARMTGNIQYF. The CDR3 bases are TGTGCCAGCAGCGCCCGAATGACAGGAAACATTCAGTACTTC.

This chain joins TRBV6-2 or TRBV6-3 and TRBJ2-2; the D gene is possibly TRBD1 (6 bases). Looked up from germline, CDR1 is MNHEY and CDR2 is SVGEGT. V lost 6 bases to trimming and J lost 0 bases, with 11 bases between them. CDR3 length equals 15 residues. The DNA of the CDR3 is TGTGCCAGCAGGGGACACGGGCCGAACACCGGGGAGCTGTTTTTT. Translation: CASRGHGPNTGELFF.

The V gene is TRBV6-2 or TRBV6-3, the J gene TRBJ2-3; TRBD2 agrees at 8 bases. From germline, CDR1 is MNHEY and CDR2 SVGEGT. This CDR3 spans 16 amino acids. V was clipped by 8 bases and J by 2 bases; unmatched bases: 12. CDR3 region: CASSPGTSGLTDTQYF. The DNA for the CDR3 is TGTGCCAGCTCACCTGGGACTAGTGGTCTCACAGATACGCAGTATTTT.

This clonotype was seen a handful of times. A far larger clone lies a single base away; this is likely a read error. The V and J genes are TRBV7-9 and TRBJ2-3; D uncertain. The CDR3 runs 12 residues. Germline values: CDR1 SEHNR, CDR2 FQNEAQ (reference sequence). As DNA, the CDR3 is TGTGCCAGCAGCTTACGCACAGATACGCGGTATTTT. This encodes CASSLRTDTRYF.

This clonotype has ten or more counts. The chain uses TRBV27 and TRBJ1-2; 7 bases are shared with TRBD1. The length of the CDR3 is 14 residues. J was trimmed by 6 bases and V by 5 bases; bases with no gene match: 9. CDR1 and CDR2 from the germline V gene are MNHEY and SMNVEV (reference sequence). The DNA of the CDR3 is TGTGCCAGCAGTCCTGACAGGGCAGCCCATGGCTACACCTTC. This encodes CASSPDRAAHGYTF.

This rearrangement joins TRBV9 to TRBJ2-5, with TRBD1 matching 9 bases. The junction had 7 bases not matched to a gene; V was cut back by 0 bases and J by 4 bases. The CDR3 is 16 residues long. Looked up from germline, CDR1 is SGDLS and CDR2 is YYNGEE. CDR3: CASSVGVGDRVETQYF. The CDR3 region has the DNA TGTGCCAGCAGCGTAGGGGTCGGGGACAGGGTAGAGACCCAGTACTTC.

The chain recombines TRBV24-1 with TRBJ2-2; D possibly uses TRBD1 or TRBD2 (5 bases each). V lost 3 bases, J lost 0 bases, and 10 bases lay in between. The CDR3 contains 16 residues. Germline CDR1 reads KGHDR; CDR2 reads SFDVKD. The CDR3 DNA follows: TGTGCCACCAGTGATGCCGGGACGGCGAACACCGGGGAGCTGTTTTTT. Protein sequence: CATSDAGTANTGELFF.